This T cell receptor (beta chain) comes out of a study of T-cell reconstitution after alpha-beta-depleted transplantation in children (TCRdb year 2016). For context, the study as a whole: Using TCR repertoire profiling, the study quantitatively followed how T-cell immune reconstitution unfolded in children after TCRalphabeta/CD19-depleted allogeneic hematopoietic cell transplantation. Overall results and qualifications from the work: About two months after transplant, the apparently early recovery of alphabetaT-cell counts reportedly depended on just several hundred clones that had expanded rapidly and came from non-depleted graft cells. The frequencies of hyperexpanded clones fell over the following months, and after one year, T-cell counts and TCRbeta diversity were mostly attributed to newly produced T cells. In some patients, high TCRbeta diversity at day 60 was attributed to recipient T cells and intrathymic progenitors that had survived conditioning.

CDR1 ENHRY and CDR2 SYGVKD are derived from the germline V gene. V sheds 2 bases and J sheds 3 bases, leaving 8 bases between their ends. From the cysteine up to the valine, the CDR3 has a length of 13 residues. Of the read, only the CDR3 DNA is kept; its 39 bases are in frame from base 1. This clonotype occurred many times. Its antigen has not been determined. No much larger clonotype is one base removed from it; base qualities were not supplied. To prepare the library, PCR was applied. Sequencing was carried out with an Illumina HiSeq 2500. Molecular barcoding was employed in the preparation of TCR libraries, with unique molecular identifiers being used to normalize TCRbeta repertoire quantification. The public reads were reprocessed in TCRdb via fastp at Q25 and MiXCR, keeping in-frame beta chains. Duplicate CDR3 protein sequences are folded into a single record with the most common DNA and genes. The sample table lists 70,000 or so distinct CDR3 sequences, about 11% of them with a count of one. Approximately 13% of the sample belongs to the ten largest clones.

What the treatment or condition label conveys for this sample: allogeneic hematopoietic cell transplantation with graft depleted of TCRalphabeta T cells and CD19 B cells. Transplant recipients were children who received TCRalphabeta/CD19-depleted allogeneic hematopoietic cell grafts. The rearranged chain carries TRBV10-3 and TRBJ2-7; too little of a D gene remains to name it. The source was PBMCs, collected before TCRalphabeta/CD19-depleted stem cell transplant. This clonotype was obtained from a boy aged 10-17 years with acute myeloid leukemia, due to receive a stem cell transplant. The CDR3 protein: CAISEEQFYEQYV. The sequence in DNA is TGTGCCATCAGTGAGGAACAGTTCTACGAGCAGTACGTC.